The T cell receptor (beta chain) described here comes from a study of siplizumab effects on memory and regulatory T cells. TCR templates, 75,000 to 100,000 per sample, were assayed. The method was immunoSEQ multiplex PCR; TCRdb's version includes in-frame clones alone and lacks a portion of them. The data contain tens of thousands of clones, 93% of them singletons. Notes on this clone: Its antigen is still unknown.

Study-level points and caveats: It was not possible to assign a naive or memory phenotype to roughly 80-97% of proliferating CD4+ or CD8+ clones.

V lost 4 bases and J lost 0; bases outside the gene matches: 5. This CDR3 has 16 amino acids. Per germline, CDR1 MGHRA and CDR2 YSYEKL. This receptor was taken from a human donor in good health. What was sequenced was CD8+ T cells sorted from blood. The gene calls are TRBV4-1 and TRBJ2-3; 9 positions agree with TRBD1. CDR3 nucleotides: TGCGCCAGCAGCCCACAGGGGGCAGGGAGCACAGATACGCAGTATTTT. Residues: CASSPQGAGSTDTQYF.